One and the same sample provided the 10 T cell receptor beta chains below, sequenced in a study of Graves' ophthalmopathy and Graves' hyperthyroidism. The sequenced template was RNA, covering the TCR beta CDR3 region. HTBI primers primed a first-round RT-PCR, and a second-round multiplex PCR followed. In TCRdb, the multiplex PCR reads were re-called with MiXCR into one record per CDR3 protein. Altogether roughly 480,000 distinct CDR3 sequences are present, approximately 15% being singletons, with the ten largest covering about a tenth. Source material: blood. The origin of the receptors is a woman aged 25 to 39 with Graves' ophthalmopathy.

This clonotype appeared many times. This sequence joins TRBV5-1 and TRBJ2-7; 7 nucleotides match TRBD1. This CDR3 comprises 14 residues. V lost 1 base and J lost 3; bases outside the gene matches: 4. The germline V gene has CDR1 SGHRS and CDR2 YFSETQ. The CDR3 loop reads CASSLTGADYEQYF. The CDR3 bases are TGCGCCAGCAGCTTGACAGGGGCGGACTACGAGCAGTACTTC. The variable domain in full, completed from reference TRBV5-1 and TRBJ2-7, reads KAGVTQTPRYLIKTRGQQVTLSCSPISGHRSVSWYQQTPGQGLQFLFEYFSETQRNKGNFPGRFSGRQFSNSRSEMNVSTLELGDSALYLCASSLTGADYEQYFGPGTRLTVT.

V is TRBV28 and J is TRBJ2-7; weak D call: TRBD2 (7 bases). Trimming pared 3 bases from V and 1 base from J, leaving 16 bases between. The CDR3 is made up of 16 amino acids. The germline V gene encodes CDR1 MDHEN and CDR2 SYDVKM. For the CDR3, the DNA is TGTGCCAGCAGTTTCACGGGGAGGGGGAGGTCCTACGAGCAGTACTTC. It encodes CASSFTGRGRSYEQYF.

This clonotype was observed at least ten times. The chain has TRBV6-1 and TRBJ2-7; 9 positions agree with TRBD2. Losses at the gene ends were 6 bases for V and 0 bases for J; bases not matched to a gene: 6. This CDR3 is built from 15 residues. Germline assignment: CDR1 MNHNS and CDR2 SASEGT. The CDR3 nucleotides read TGTGCCAGCAGCCCTAGCGGGGCGAGCTCCTACGAGCAGTACTTC. Translation: CASSPSGASSYEQYF.

The chain uses TRBV5-1 and TRBJ2-5; TRBD2 agrees at 9 bases. Germline-derived CDR1 and CDR2 are SGHRS and YFSETQ. The V and J ends lost 3 bases and 5 bases, in that order; junction bases with no gene match: 8. This CDR3 is 15 amino acids long. CDR3 sequence (DNA): TGCGCCAGCAGCTCCTTAGCGGGAGAAGTCGAGACCCAGTACTTC. It specifies CASSSLAGEVETQYF.

There are a few counts of this clonotype. This chain links TRBV30 with TRBJ2-7; 8 bases fit TRBD1. Germline V gene data show CDR1 as GTSNPN and CDR2 as SVGIG (reference sequence). The CDR3 is 13 amino acids. Trimming cost V 1 base and J 1 base; bases outside gene matches: 0. DNA for the CDR3: TGTGCCTGGAGTGGGACAGGGTCCTACGAGCAGTACTTC. Translation gives CAWSGTGSYEQYF. The variable domain in full, with the rest retrieved from reference TRBV30 and TRBJ2-7, is SQTIHQWPATLVQPVGSPLSLECTVEGTSNPNLYWYRQAAGRGLQLLFYSVGIGQISSEVPQNLSASRPQDRQFILSSKKLLLSDSGFYLCAWSGTGSYEQYFGPGTRLTVT.

This clonotype was counted many times. The chain recombines TRBV6-5 with TRBJ2-5, with D possibly being TRBD1 (6 bases). This CDR3 has 13 residues. Trimming cost V 8 bases and J 2 bases, with 12 bases left between them. Germline CDR1 reads MNHEY; CDR2 reads SVGAGI. Here the CDR3 DNA reads TGTGCCAGCGGTCGGACAGATCAAGAGACCCAGTACTTC. Translation: CASGRTDQETQYF.

This clonotype showed up many times. The chain carries TRBV5-1 and TRBJ2-6, with D possibly being TRBD1 (6 bases). The germline V and J ends were trimmed by 8 bases and 0 bases, with 9 bases remaining between them. The CDR3 has 14 residues. CDR1 SGHRS and CDR2 YFSETQ come from the germline V gene. The CDR3 coding sequence is TGCGCCAGTACACAGGGCTCTGGGGCCAACGTCCTGACTTTC. Protein: CASTQGSGANVLTF.

This clonotype was detected ten times or more. The gene calls are TRBV30 and TRBJ2-7, with D possibly being TRBD1 or TRBD2 (5 bases each). The germline V and J ends were trimmed by 2 bases and 2 bases, with 10 bases remaining between them. Germline V lookup: CDR1 GTSNPN, CDR2 SVGIG (reference sequence). CDR3 length: 13 amino acids. CDR3 amino acids: CAWSLWGPYEQYF. In DNA form, the CDR3 reads TGTGCCTGGAGTTTGTGGGGACCCTACGAGCAGTACTTC. The full variable domain, in which reference TRBV30 and TRBJ2-7 provide the parts outside the CDR3, is SQTIHQWPATLVQPVGSPLSLECTVEGTSNPNLYWYRQAAGRGLQLLFYSVGIGQISSEVPQNLSASRPQDRQFILSSKKLLLSDSGFYLCAWSLWGPYEQYFGPGTRLTVT.

There are many counts of this clonotype. The chain recombines TRBV2 with TRBJ1-6; TRBD1 matches 8 bases. In germline, CDR1 is SNHLY, CDR2 FYNNEI. The CDR3 consists of 13 residues. Trimming removed 9 bases from V and 8 bases from J; junction bases left unmatched: 6. The CDR3 protein is CASIPDRDSPLHF. The CDR3 bases are TGTGCCAGTATCCCGGACAGGGATTCACCCCTCCACTTT. The variable domain in full, with the rest retrieved from reference TRBV2 and TRBJ1-6, is EPEVTQTPSHQVTQMGQEVILRCVPISNHLYFYWYRQILGQKVEFLVSFYNNEISEKSEIFDDQFSVERPDGSNFTLKIRSTKLEDSAMYFCASIPDRDSPLHFGNGTRLTVT.

This clonotype was observed once. The V gene is TRBV6-1, the J gene TRBJ2-7, with D perhaps matching TRBD2 (7 bases). The germline V gene has CDR1 MNHNS and CDR2 SASEGT. The CDR3 contains 15 residues. Trimming took 3 bases from V and 3 from J, leaving 15 bases between them. The CDR3 sequence: CASSDEGGVLYEQYF. The CDR3 nucleotides are TGTGCCAGCAGTGACGAAGGGGGGGTCCTCTACGAGCAGTACTTC.